The 21 T cell receptor beta chains reported below all come from one sample, sequenced in a study of human T cells and chemical hapten exposure (dated by TCRdb to about 2021). In the paper's terms, the time point label means: patch test 1, 2 weeks after DPC sensitization. Sample treatment or condition, as interpreted from the label and publication: therapeutic diphenylcyclopropenone sensitization with weekly scalp DPC. The library relied on RACE. Sequenced using a NextSeq 500. Through fastp at Q25 and MiXCR, TCRdb rebuilt clones from the public reads, retaining in-frame beta chains. Every distinct CDR3 protein forms one entry, paired with its most common genes and DNA. In this sample the table shows around 71,000 distinct CDR3 sequences, around 9.8% of which occur a single time. The ten largest clones take up 3.3% of the sample. Material: whole blood, obtained in connection with sensitization to the hapten diphenylcyclopropenone (DPC). These receptors all stem from a woman between 40 and 50 years old with alopecia areata. Some clones in this sample may be carry-over from other donors' samples.

This clonotype was seen at least ten times. The chain combines TRBV7-9 with TRBJ1-5; possibly TRBD1 for D (5 bases). Germline V gene data show CDR1 as SEHNR and CDR2 as FQNEAQ (reference sequence). The CDR3 runs to 13 residues. V lost 4 bases, J lost 11 bases, and 15 bases lay in between. The CDR3 nucleotides are TGTGCCAGCAGCTCAGCGGTGCAGGGATCCCAGCATTTT. This translates into CASSSAVQGSQHF.

The table lists this clonotype with a few counts. This rearrangement joins TRBV7-3 to TRBJ1-2; a possible D gene is TRBD1 (5 bases). V was shortened by 1 base and J by 8 bases, with 11 bases between the two germline ends. The CDR3 loop spans 13 amino acids. Germline V gene data show CDR1 as SGHTA and CDR2 as FQGTGA. CDR3 nucleotides: TGTGCCAGCAGCTTAAACGGCAGGGAGGGCTACACCTTC. It translates to CASSLNGREGYTF.

This clonotype occurred many times. This chain connects TRBV28 to TRBJ2-7, with no clear D. The CDR3 has 13 residues. Germline V CDR1 and CDR2: MDHEN, SYDVKM. V lost 7 bases and J lost 2, with 12 bases in between. Here the CDR3 DNA reads TGTGCCAGCACCCCGGACGGACCCTACGAGCAGTACTTC. Translation gives CASTPDGPYEQYF.

This clonotype was detected ten times or more. The chain links TRBV7-8 to TRBJ1-5, with D unresolved. CDR3 length: 14 amino acids. The germline CDR1 and CDR2 sequences are SGHVS and FQNEAQ. Trimming pared 4 bases from V and 3 bases from J, leaving 10 bases between. The CDR3 sequence is CASSSRRINQPQHF. The CDR3 DNA reads TGTGCCAGCAGCTCGCGACGGATCAATCAGCCCCAGCATTTT.

This clonotype was observed many times. This chain links TRBV29-1 with TRBJ1-5; 8 bases are shared with TRBD1. From germline, CDR1 is SQVTM and CDR2 ANQGSEA. The CDR3 is 15 amino acids. V shed 4 bases and J 0 bases; nucleotides not matched to a gene: 5. This CDR3 is CSVGTGLSSNQPQHF. For the CDR3, the DNA is TGCAGCGTTGGGACAGGGCTGTCTAGCAATCAGCCCCAGCATTTT.

As for this clonotype: This may be a read error: a much more frequent sequence differs by one nucleotide. The chain recombines TRBV10-3 with TRBJ2-5; 15 bases are shared with TRBD2. Germline V gene lookup returns CDR1 ENHRY and CDR2 SYGVKD. This CDR3 is built from 14 residues. The CDR3 coding sequence is TGTACCACCCGGACTAGCGGGGGGGCCGAGACCCAGTACTTC. It is translated as CTTRTSGGAETQYF.

This clonotype was detected only a few times. The rearrangement joins TRBV24-1 to TRBJ2-7; 7 bases are shared with TRBD1. J lost 1 base, V lost 5 bases, and 13 bases had no gene match. CDR3 length equals 17 residues. From germline, CDR1 is KGHDR and CDR2 SFDVKD. CDR3 residues: CATSARGQATRSYEQYF. The CDR3 DNA reads TGTGCCACCAGTGCCAGAGGACAGGCGACCAGGTCCTACGAGCAGTACTTC.

This clonotype was seen ten or more times. The DNA of the CDR3 is TGTGCCAGCAGTTTTGACAGGGCGAATGAGCAGTTCTTC. It yields the protein CASSFDRANEQFF. The V call is TRBV27, the J call TRBJ2-1, with 7 positions matching TRBD1. Germline values: CDR1 MNHEY, CDR2 SMNVEV (reference sequence). V lost 3 bases and J lost 7; bases outside the gene matches: 3. The CDR3 is 13 residues long.

The J gene is TRBJ2-5, the V gene TRBV4-2, with TRBD1 matching over 9 bases. This CDR3 spans 17 amino acids. Per germline, CDR1 LGHNA and CDR2 YNFKEQ. V trimming: 1 base; J trimming: 2 bases; junction bases outside the gene matches: 8. The CDR3 DNA is TGTGCCAGCAGCCAAGGACGTAGGGGACAGGGACAAGAGACCCAGTACTTC. It translates to CASSQGRRGQGQETQYF.

This clonotype was counted many times. V usage is TRBV7-2 and J usage is TRBJ1-5, with D perhaps TRBD1 (5 bases). Trimming cost V 4 bases and J 6 bases, with 19 bases left between them. From germline, CDR1 is SGHTA and CDR2 FQGNSA. This CDR3 is built from 16 residues. The CDR3 region has the DNA TGTGCCAGCAGCTCCCGGGACGGGGTCTCAAGTCAGCCCCAGCATTTT. It codes for CASSSRDGVSSQPQHF.

This clonotype was observed at least ten times. The CDR3 region has the DNA TGTGCCAGCCGTCCCCAAGGGGGCAATGAGCAGTTCTTC. This translates into CASRPQGGNEQFF. The V and J genes are TRBV2 and TRBJ2-1, with D tentatively TRBD1 (6 bases). Trimming removed 8 bases from V and 6 bases from J, with 14 bases in between. The CDR3 is 13 residues long. Per germline, CDR1 SNHLY and CDR2 FYNNEI.

The table lists this clonotype with many counts. This rearrangement joins TRBV9 to TRBJ2-3; 7 bases agree with TRBD2. Trimming at V came to 3 bases and at J to 2 bases, leaving 3 bases not matched to a gene. The CDR3 loop spans 14 amino acids. CDR1 is SGDLS, CDR2 YYNGEE, per germline. CDR3 loop: CASSERGLTDTQYF. DNA for the CDR3: TGTGCCAGCAGCGAGCGGGGCCTCACAGATACGCAGTATTTT.

This clonotype was recorded many times. The chain has TRBV30 and TRBJ1-1; tentatively, D is TRBD1 (5 bases). Germline V lookup: CDR1 GTSNPN, CDR2 SVGIG (reference sequence). V lost 4 bases and J 5 bases, leaving 20 bases between the germline ends. The CDR3 contains 15 residues. The CDR3 protein is CAWTRFRGLSTEAFF. The CDR3 nucleotides read TGTGCCTGGACCAGATTTCGGGGGTTGAGTACTGAAGCTTTCTTT.

To note about this clonotype: This could be a read error, since a much larger clone is one nucleotide away. The chain carries TRBV7-9 and TRBJ1-2; D call uncertain. The CDR3 is 13 amino acids. CDR1 and CDR2 from the germline V gene are SEHNR and FQNEAQ (reference sequence). DNA for the CDR3: TGTGCCAGCAGCTTAGAAGATAACTTTGGCTACACCTTC. This sequence encodes CASSLEDNFGYTF. Based on the CDR3 plus reference TRBV7-9 and TRBJ1-2, the full variable domain is DTGVSQNPRHKITKRGQNVTFRCDPISEHNRLYWYRQTLGQGPEFLTYFQNEAQLEKSRLLSDRFSAERPKGSFSTLEIQRTEQGDSAMYLCASSLEDNFGYTFGSGTRLTVV.

This clonotype appeared a single time. V gene TRBV6-5 combines with J gene TRBJ2-5; perhaps TRBD2 as D (5 bases). The CDR3 totals 12 residues. The germline V and J ends were trimmed by 2 bases and 7 bases, with 8 bases remaining between them. CDR1 and CDR2 (germline): MNHEY, SVGAGI. This CDR3 is CASSYRAGTQYF. The CDR3 DNA reads as TGTGCCAGCAGTTACAGGGCGGGGACCCAGTACTTC.

This chain joins TRBV12-3 or TRBV12-4 and TRBJ1-6; 7 bases match TRBD1. The trim removed 5 bases at V and 9 bases at J, leaving 7 bases unmatched. The CDR3 has 14 amino acids. The DNA for the CDR3 is TGTGCCAGCAGTCCCGGGACAGAGGTTTCACCCCTCCACTTT. Residues: CASSPGTEVSPLHF.

In this sample, this clonotype turned up many times. V usage is TRBV6-2 or TRBV6-3 and J usage is TRBJ2-1, with 9 bases fitting TRBD2. The CDR3 is 15 residues long. Trimming took 6 bases from V and 5 from J; bases not matched to a gene: 8. Germline CDR1 reads MNHEY; CDR2 reads SVGEGT. The CDR3 DNA reads as TGTGCCAGCAGACCCGGGACTAGCCGCCACAATGAGCAGTTCTTC. Translated: CASRPGTSRHNEQFF.

At least ten counts were recorded for this clonotype. V is TRBV12-3 or TRBV12-4 and J is TRBJ1-1; D is perhaps TRBD1 (5 bases). The CDR3 totals 12 residues. Trimming removed 7 bases from V and 6 bases from J, with 12 bases in between. This chain's CDR3 is CASTPGLPEAFF. Here the CDR3 DNA reads TGTGCCAGCACCCCGGGACTCCCTGAAGCTTTCTTT.

The chain combines TRBV7-8 with TRBJ1-1; no firm D call. There are 14 residues in the CDR3. V lost 5 bases and J 1 base, leaving 11 bases between the germline ends. CDR1 SGHVS and CDR2 FQNEAQ come from the germline V gene. DNA of the CDR3: TGTGCCAGCAGCCACGATGGTTCGAACACTGAAGCTTTCTTT. Translation: CASSHDGSNTEAFF.

This chain joins TRBV2 and TRBJ2-3; D gene unclear. V was cut by 3 bases and J by 2 bases, with 9 bases left in between. Germline values: CDR1 SNHLY, CDR2 FYNNEI. This CDR3 contains 14 residues. The CDR3 coding sequence is TGTGCCAGCAGTGAGGACGGCTTCACAGATACGCAGTATTTT. Protein sequence: CASSEDGFTDTQYF. Variable domain in full (rest from reference TRBV2 and TRBJ2-3): EPEVTQTPSHQVTQMGQEVILRCVPISNHLYFYWYRQILGQKVEFLVSFYNNEISEKSEIFDDQFSVERPDGSNFTLKIRSTKLEDSAMYFCASSEDGFTDTQYFGPGTRLTVL.

This clonotype was counted ten times or more. V usage is TRBV6-1 and J usage is TRBJ1-1; 7 bases map to TRBD1. The CDR3 runs 14 residues. V lost 4 bases, J lost 1 base, and 3 bases stayed unmatched. Germline CDR1 MNHNS, CDR2 SASEGT. Here the CDR3 reads CASSARQGNTEAFF. The DNA of the CDR3 is TGTGCCAGCAGTGCTCGACAGGGGAACACTGAAGCTTTCTTT.